The clone carrying this T cell receptor beta chain showed up just a few times. The V gene's germline CDR1 is SQVTM and CDR2 ANQGSEA. The V gene lost 7 bases and the J gene lost 0 bases, with 13 bases spanning the gap. The CDR3 runs 14 residues. This specimen belongs to a study of T-cell memory formation after mild COVID-19. Across the whole study: TCR clusters showed largely donor specificity.

TCRdb redid the calling of the 5' RACE reads with MiXCR, one entry per CDR3 protein. The sample has 400,000 or so distinct CDR3 sequences, around 20% seen once; the top ten hold approximately 13%. The sequence derives from an adult woman who had mild COVID-19 (a few samples of this study predate the infection). Cell type and time point are not known. This sequence joins TRBV29-1 and TRBJ1-5; D is undetermined. The sequencing sample was made of PBMCs or a T cell subset sorted from them (not recorded which). The CDR3 DNA reads TGCAGCGGGAGACACCCGTATAGCAATCAGCCCCAGCATTTT. This sequence encodes CSGRHPYSNQPQHF. The full variable domain, with the rest looked up from reference TRBV29-1 and TRBJ1-5, is SAVISQKPSRDICQRGTSLTIQCQVDSQVTMMFWYRQQPGQSLTLIATANQGSEATYESGFVIDKFPISRPNLTFSTLTVSNMSPEDSSIYLCSGRHPYSNQPQHFGDGTRLSIL.